This T cell receptor beta chain appears in the sequencing data of a study of Graves' ophthalmopathy and Graves' hyperthyroidism. General observations from the study: Most expanded thyroid clonotypes above 0.001 frequency also appeared in blood.

V lost 3 bases and J lost 6; bases outside the gene matches: 9. The germline CDR1 and CDR2 sequences are SGHAT and FQNNGV. This CDR3 is 15 amino acids long. CDR3 regions of TCR beta were amplified from RNA transcripts. The authors performed first-round RT-PCR with HTBI primers and then a second-round multiplex PCR. TCRdb re-derived calls from the multiplex PCR reads in MiXCR, one entry per CDR3 protein. The repertoire has about 210,000 distinct CDR3 sequences, 29% of them found once; the top ten carry approximately 9%. This clonotype has a count of ten or more. The antigen remains unidentified. The TCR was taken from a man aged 50 or older with Graves' ophthalmopathy. The sequencing input was peripheral blood. This rearrangement joins TRBV11-2 to TRBJ2-7; the match to TRBD1 covers 9 bases. CDR3 sequence: CASSFTGGGRSEQYF. CDR3 sequence (DNA): TGTGCCAGCAGCTTTACAGGGGGCGGTCGGAGCGAGCAGTACTTC.